The next 2 T cell receptor beta chains were all read from a single sample in a study of blood T cells in healthy people across ages. A second PCR, run for roughly 7 to 11 cycles, used a sample-barcoded 5' primer plus a J-beta primer mix. TCRdb itself ran the 5' RACE reads through MiXCR, one entry per CDR3 protein. The sample has 1.5 million to 2 million distinct CDR3 sequences; about 32% are singletons. Sequences were obtained from blood. These receptors were obtained from a woman between 25 and 40 years old in good health.

The chain joins TRBV3-1 to TRBJ2-1; 10 bases map to TRBD2. Per germline, CDR1 LGHDT and CDR2 YNNKEL (reference sequence). The CDR3 runs 16 residues. V was clipped by 1 base and J by 4 bases; unmatched bases: 4. CDR3 residues: CASSQVGTSVYNEQFF. The CDR3, as DNA: TGTGCCAGCAGCCAAGTGGGGACTAGCGTATACAATGAGCAGTTCTTC.

The chain carries TRBV16 and TRBJ2-1, with TRBD2 as a possible D gene (6 bases). Germline V gene data show CDR1 as KGHSY and CDR2 as FQNENV. The CDR3 contains 13 residues. V was pared by 6 bases and J by 3 bases, with 9 bases between. The CDR3 loop is CASRPTSYNEQFF. CDR3 bases: TGTGCCAGCAGACCGACTAGCTACAATGAGCAGTTCTTC.